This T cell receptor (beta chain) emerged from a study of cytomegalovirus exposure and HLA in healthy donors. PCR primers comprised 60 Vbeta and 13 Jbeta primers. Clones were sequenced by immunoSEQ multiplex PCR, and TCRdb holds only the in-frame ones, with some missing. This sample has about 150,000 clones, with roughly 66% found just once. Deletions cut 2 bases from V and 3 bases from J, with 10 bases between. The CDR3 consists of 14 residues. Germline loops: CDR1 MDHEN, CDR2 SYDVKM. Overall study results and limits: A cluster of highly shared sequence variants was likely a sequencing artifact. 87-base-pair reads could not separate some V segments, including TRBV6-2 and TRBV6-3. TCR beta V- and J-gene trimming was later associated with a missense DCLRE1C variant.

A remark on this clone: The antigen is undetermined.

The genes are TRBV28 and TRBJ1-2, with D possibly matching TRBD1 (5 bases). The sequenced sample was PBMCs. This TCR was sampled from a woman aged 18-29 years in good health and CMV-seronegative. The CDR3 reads CASSLRREYYGYTF. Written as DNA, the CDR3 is TGTGCCAGCAGTTTACGCAGGGAATACTATGGCTACACCTTC.